Following are 18 T cell receptor beta chains from one sample sequenced in a study of regulatory T cells in long-lasting Graves disease. Time point described: persistent/refractory GD, antithyroid drugs over 5 years with positive TRAb. Researchers made the TCR library from RNA that was extracted from PBMCs. CDR3-region Arm-PCR and iRepertoire HTBI primers produced the TCR beta libraries. Via MiXCR, TCRdb re-called the multiplex PCR reads, giving one row per CDR3 protein. The data hold some 370,000 distinct CDR3 sequences, with roughly 25% observed a single time. The sequences come from peripheral blood mononuclear cells (PBMCs), collected when the disease was refractory, from a patient treated with antithyroid drugs. The source is a woman aged 40 to 49 with Graves disease.

The V call is TRBV5-5, the J call TRBJ1-6; D may be TRBD1 (5 bases). Germline values: CDR1 SGHKS, CDR2 YYEKEE (reference sequence). There are 15 residues in the CDR3. V was clipped by 4 bases and J by 9 bases, with 17 bases between them. The CDR3 DNA reads as TGTGCCAGCAGCCCGACAGACGGCTACCCTTCACCCCTCCACTTT. Encoded protein: CASSPTDGYPSPLHF.

This chain links TRBV10-3 with TRBJ2-1; 9 bases fit TRBD2. After removal of 10 bases from V and 2 bases from J, the junction contained 9 bases not matched to a gene. Germline loops: CDR1 ENHRY, CDR2 SYGVKD. The CDR3 extends over 15 amino acids. Written as DNA, the CDR3 is TGTGCCACAACCGCCGGGACTAGCCCCTACAATGAGCAGTTCTTC. Protein sequence: CATTAGTSPYNEQFF.

The chain carries TRBV10-3 and TRBJ1-1, with 7 bases fitting TRBD1. Germline CDR1 and CDR2: ENHRY and SYGVKD. J lost 7 bases, V lost 2 bases, and 7 bases had no gene match. This CDR3 contains 14 residues. The CDR3 DNA reads TGTGCCATCAGTGAGGCACAGGGGTTTAATGAAGCTTTCTTT. Amino acids: CAISEAQGFNEAFF.

This clonotype was seen only a few times. The chain is built from TRBV18 and TRBJ2-7; D not certain. Trimming shortened V by 2 bases and J by 0 bases, and 11 bases separated the two germline ends. CDR1 is KGHSH, CDR2 LQKENI, per germline. The CDR3 length is 15 residues. This CDR3 reads CASSPGQWYSYEQYF. CDR3 bases: TGTGCCAGCTCACCAGGGCAGTGGTACTCCTACGAGCAGTACTTC.

A few counts support this clonotype. The J gene is TRBJ1-5, the V gene TRBV19, with a weak D call TRBD1 (5 bases). This CDR3 contains 13 residues. CDR1 is LNHDA and CDR2 is SQIVND in the germline V gene (reference sequence). The V end was cut by 5 bases, the J end by 5 bases, with 10 bases between. CDR3 in DNA: TGTGCCAGTAGTGGGGGGACGCATCAGCCCCAGCATTTT. Translated, it gives CASSGGTHQPQHF.

A few counts support this clonotype. The rearrangement joins TRBV4-2 to TRBJ2-2, with D possibly being TRBD1 or TRBD2 (6 bases each). This CDR3 spans 14 amino acids. Germline CDR1 and CDR2: LGHNA and YNFKEQ. Trimming took off 0 bases at V and 6 bases at J, with 8 bases between the two ends. Here the CDR3 reads CASSQDRGAGELFF. CDR3 nucleotides: TGTGCCAGCAGCCAAGATAGGGGGGCCGGGGAGCTGTTTTTT.

This clonotype has ten or more counts. CDR3 in amino acids: CSVVTQGSSYEQYF. CDR3 nucleotide sequence: TGCAGCGTTGTTACGCAGGGAAGCTCCTACGAGCAGTACTTC. V is TRBV29-1 and J is TRBJ2-7; a possible D gene is TRBD1 (5 bases). The germline V gene encodes CDR1 SQVTM and CDR2 ANQGSEA. The CDR3 length is 14 residues. Deletions cut 4 bases from V and 0 bases from J, with 13 bases between.

A few counts support this clonotype. The chain recombines TRBV11-2 with TRBJ2-7, with D possibly being TRBD2 (7 bases). Germline assignment: CDR1 SGHAT and CDR2 FQNNGV. This CDR3 has 16 residues. V lost 4 bases and J 0 bases, leaving 16 bases between the germline ends. DNA of the CDR3: TGTGCCAGCAGCTCTTACGGGGGGCTGAGCTCCTACGAGCAGTACTTC. Protein sequence: CASSSYGGLSSYEQYF.

Remarks on this clonotype: The junction departs from germline at one end; a sequencing error may be responsible. CDR3 nucleotides: TGTGCCAGTAGTATAGTAGGGTATAGCGATCAGCCCCAGCATTTT. Translated, it gives CASSIVGYSDQPQHF. This chain links TRBV19 with TRBJ1-5; no firm D call. The CDR3 is 15 residues long. Looked up from germline, CDR1 is LNHDA and CDR2 is SQIVND (reference sequence).

This clonotype occurred many times. The rearrangement uses TRBV28 and TRBJ2-7; 7 bases agree with TRBD2. J was trimmed by 3 bases and V by 7 bases; bases with no gene match: 3. CDR1 is MDHEN, CDR2 SYDVKM, per germline. The CDR3 is 12 amino acids. In nucleotides, the CDR3 is TGTGCCAGCACTCGCGGGGGCTACGAGCAGTACTTC. It specifies CASTRGGYEQYF.

This clonotype showed up just a few times. The CDR3 DNA is TGTGCCAGCAGCCAAATGCTCCAGGGGGAGCAGTACTTC. Translating gives CASSQMLQGEQYF. The chain joins TRBV14 to TRBJ2-7, with D maybe TRBD1 (6 bases). The CDR3 covers 13 residues. Germline V gene data show CDR1 as SGHDN and CDR2 as FVKESK. The ends were cut back, 2 bases at V and 7 bases at J, with 12 bases in the middle.

This clonotype was observed many times. The chain uses TRBV28 and TRBJ1-2; the D is unclear. Germline V gene lookup returns CDR1 MDHEN and CDR2 SYDVKM. V lost 8 bases to trimming and J lost 2 bases, with 15 bases between them. This CDR3 is 14 amino acids long. The CDR3 loop is CASSLGRHNYGYTF. The CDR3 nucleotides read TGTGCCAGCTCCTTAGGGAGGCACAACTATGGCTACACCTTC.

CDR3 region: CSARVLLTAPNTEAFF. Here the CDR3 DNA reads TGCAGTGCTAGAGTCCTCCTGACCGCCCCGAACACTGAAGCTTTCTTT. This chain links TRBV20-1 with TRBJ1-1; D unclear. CDR1 and CDR2 (germline): DFQATT, SNEGSKA (reference sequence). The CDR3 covers 16 residues. Between the trimmed V and J ends, which lost 1 base and 1 base, there was a span of 16 bases.

This clonotype was seen repeatedly, ten times or more. The chain carries TRBV28 and TRBJ2-7; 10 nucleotides agree with TRBD1. CDR1 and CDR2 from the germline V gene are MDHEN and SYDVKM. V dropped 10 bases and J dropped 5; count of bases not matched to a gene: 8. CDR3 length: 13 amino acids. Here the CDR3 reads CATILGQGNEQYF. The CDR3 region has the DNA TGTGCCACCATACTGGGACAGGGGAACGAGCAGTACTTC.

This clonotype showed up many times. One end of the junction does not line up with germline, which may come from a read error. V and J are TRBV28 and TRBJ2-7; a possible D gene is TRBD2 (5 bases). The CDR3 is 13 amino acids. Per germline, CDR1 MDHEN and CDR2 SYDVKM. This CDR3 reads CASGLGEAYEQYF. The CDR3 region has the DNA TGTGCCAGCGGTTTGGGAGAGGCCTACGAGCAGTACTTC.

This clonotype appeared many times. The chain recombines TRBV10-1 with TRBJ2-5, with TRBD1 matching 7 bases. Per germline, CDR1 WNHNN and CDR2 SYGVQD (reference sequence). The CDR3 is 15 residues long. The V and J ends lost 0 bases and 4 bases, in that order; junction bases with no gene match: 5. The CDR3 DNA sequence: TGCGCCAGCAGTGAGTCCGTGGCAGGGGGAGAGACCCAGTACTTC. Encoded protein: CASSESVAGGETQYF.

This clonotype occurred many times. J is TRBJ1-1 and V is TRBV2, with 8 positions matching TRBD1. This CDR3 has 13 amino acids. Per the germline V gene, CDR1 is SNHLY and CDR2 is FYNNEI. The J segment lost 1 base and the V segment lost 8 bases, leaving 3 bases of the junction unmatched. The CDR3 loop reads CASRGQANTEAFF. The DNA of the CDR3 is TGTGCCAGCCGGGGACAGGCGAACACTGAAGCTTTCTTT.

The chain has TRBV10-3 and TRBJ1-5; TRBD1 might be the D (5 bases). This CDR3 contains 13 residues. Germline CDR1 and CDR2: ENHRY and SYGVKD. V lost 10 bases and J 2 bases, leaving 12 bases between the germline ends. This CDR3 is CATGGERNQPQHF. The CDR3 bases are TGTGCCACCGGAGGGGAGCGCAATCAGCCCCAGCATTTT.